What follows is one TCR beta chain and its context. The data are from a study of blood T cell repertoires in COVID-19. About the study: PBMCs, B-cell-depleted T cells, or T cells provided the cDNA or gDNA that made up the material.

The germline V and J ends were trimmed by 7 bases and 4 bases, with 14 bases remaining between them. The CDR3 totals 14 residues. CDR1 and CDR2 from the germline V gene are LNHDA and SQIVND (reference sequence). Authors' analysis steps: Estimation of nucleated cell counts relied on the amplification of reference gene primers. Profiled with immunoSEQ multiplex PCR; TCRdb holds only in-frame clones, not every one. V, J and clone size derive from that table, while D and trimming were established from the DNA sequence. The sample has about 200,000 clones, about nine tenths seen once; the top ten hold around 6%.

The specimen was peripheral blood. The sequence derives from a man in his fifties or sixties who had recovered from COVID-19. This rearrangement joins TRBV19 to TRBJ2-1, with a possible D match to TRBD2 (7 bases). DNA of the CDR3: TGTGCCAGTACGGCGGGGGCGAGGTACAATGAGCAGTTCTTC. Protein: CASTAGARYNEQFF.